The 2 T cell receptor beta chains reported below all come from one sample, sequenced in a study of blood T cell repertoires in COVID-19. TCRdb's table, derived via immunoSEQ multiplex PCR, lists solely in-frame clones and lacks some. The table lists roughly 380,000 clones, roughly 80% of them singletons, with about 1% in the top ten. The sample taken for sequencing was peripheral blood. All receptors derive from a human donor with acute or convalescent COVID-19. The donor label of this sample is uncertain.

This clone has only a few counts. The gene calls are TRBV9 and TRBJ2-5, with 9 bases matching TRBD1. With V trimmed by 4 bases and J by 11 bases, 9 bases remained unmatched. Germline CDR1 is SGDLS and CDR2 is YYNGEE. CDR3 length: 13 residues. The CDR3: CASSPRDRVGQYF. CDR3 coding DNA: TGTGCCAGCAGCCCGAGGGACAGGGTCGGTCAGTACTTC.

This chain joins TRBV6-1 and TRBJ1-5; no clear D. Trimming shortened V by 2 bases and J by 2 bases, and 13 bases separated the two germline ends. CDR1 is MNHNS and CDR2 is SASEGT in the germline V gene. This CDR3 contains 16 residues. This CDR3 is CASSELSGIRNQPQHF. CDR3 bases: TGTGCCAGCAGTGAACTTTCCGGGATCCGCAATCAGCCCCAGCATTTT.